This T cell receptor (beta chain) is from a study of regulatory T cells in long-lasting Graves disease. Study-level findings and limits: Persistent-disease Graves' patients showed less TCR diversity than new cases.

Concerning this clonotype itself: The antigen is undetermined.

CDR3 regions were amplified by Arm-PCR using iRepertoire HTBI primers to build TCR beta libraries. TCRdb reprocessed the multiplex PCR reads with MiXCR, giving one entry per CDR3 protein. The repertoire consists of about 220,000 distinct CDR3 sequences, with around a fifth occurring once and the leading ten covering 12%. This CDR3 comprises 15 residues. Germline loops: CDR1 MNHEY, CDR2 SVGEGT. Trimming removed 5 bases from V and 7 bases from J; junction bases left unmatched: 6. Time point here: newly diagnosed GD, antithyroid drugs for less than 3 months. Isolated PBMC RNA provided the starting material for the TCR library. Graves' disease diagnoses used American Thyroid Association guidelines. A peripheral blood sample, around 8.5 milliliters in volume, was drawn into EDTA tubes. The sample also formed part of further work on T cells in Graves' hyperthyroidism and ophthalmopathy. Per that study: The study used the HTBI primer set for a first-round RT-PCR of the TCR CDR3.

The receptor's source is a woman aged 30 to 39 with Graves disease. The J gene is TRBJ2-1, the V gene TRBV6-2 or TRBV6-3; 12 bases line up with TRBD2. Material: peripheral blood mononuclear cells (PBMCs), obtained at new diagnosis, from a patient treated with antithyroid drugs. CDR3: CASSRTSGNSNEQFF. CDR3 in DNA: TGTGCCAGCAGTCGGACTAGCGGGAATTCGAATGAGCAGTTCTTC.